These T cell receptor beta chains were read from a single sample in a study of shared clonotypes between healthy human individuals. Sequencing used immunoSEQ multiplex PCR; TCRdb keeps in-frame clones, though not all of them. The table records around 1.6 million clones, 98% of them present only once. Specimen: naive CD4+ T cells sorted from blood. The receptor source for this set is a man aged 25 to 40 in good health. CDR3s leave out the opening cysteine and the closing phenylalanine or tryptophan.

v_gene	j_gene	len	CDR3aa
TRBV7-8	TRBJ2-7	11	ASSLVGTGEQY
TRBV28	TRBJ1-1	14	ASSLPGQPMNTEAF
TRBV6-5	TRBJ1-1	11	ASRTVKNTEAF
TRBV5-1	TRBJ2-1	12	ASSIFPPKDEQF
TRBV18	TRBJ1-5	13	ASSPQGRPDQPQH
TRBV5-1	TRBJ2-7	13	ASSTGTSDPYEQY
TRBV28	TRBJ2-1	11	ATGTSGRNEQF
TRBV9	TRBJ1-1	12	ASSPRGMNTEAF
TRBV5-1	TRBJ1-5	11	ASSLDSNQPQH
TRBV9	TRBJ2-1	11	ASSDGRANEQF
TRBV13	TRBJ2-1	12	ASSLKVNNNEQF
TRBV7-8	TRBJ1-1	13	ASSGTGTVNTEAF
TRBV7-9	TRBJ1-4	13	ASSPLTATNEKLF
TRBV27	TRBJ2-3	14	ASSLSSRGGTDTQY
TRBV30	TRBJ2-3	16	AWSVGASGGGWADTQY
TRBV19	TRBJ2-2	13	ASSLGGGGTGELF
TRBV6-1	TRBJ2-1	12	ASSRDRYYNEQF
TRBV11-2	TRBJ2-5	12	ASSRDRVEETQY
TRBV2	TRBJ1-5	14	ASSDQRGTDDQPQH
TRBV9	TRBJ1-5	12	ASSPPGFNQPQH
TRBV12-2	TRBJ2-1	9	ASRLAGEQF
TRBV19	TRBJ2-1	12	ASSITSSYNEQF
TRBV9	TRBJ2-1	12	ASSVGTGAYEQF
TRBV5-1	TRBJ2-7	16	ASSFFTVGRQGNYEQY
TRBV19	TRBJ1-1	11	ASSTRLGAEAF
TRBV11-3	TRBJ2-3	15	ASSLGRTSGRTDTQY
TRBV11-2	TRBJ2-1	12	ASSLMQGNNEQF
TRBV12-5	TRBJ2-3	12	ASGSGQGADTQY
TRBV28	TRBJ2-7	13	ASSPPGDSSYEQY
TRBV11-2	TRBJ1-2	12	ASSFFDRENGYT
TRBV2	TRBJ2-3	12	ASSPGMGPDTQY
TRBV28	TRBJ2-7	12	ASGGRLSSYEQY
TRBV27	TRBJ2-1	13	ASSPWREGVNEQF
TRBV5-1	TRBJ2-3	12	ASSRDRIPDTQY
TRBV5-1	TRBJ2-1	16	ARPLGGGPPVIVDEQF
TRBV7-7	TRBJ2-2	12	ASSLRENTGELF
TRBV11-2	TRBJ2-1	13	ASSSSGRTGNEQF
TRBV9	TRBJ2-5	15	ASSVGAAGGPQETQY
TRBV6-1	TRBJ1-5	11	ASSDRGYQPQH